These 32 T cell receptor beta chains originate from one sample sequenced in a study of Graves' ophthalmopathy and Graves' hyperthyroidism. The authors amplified TCR beta CDR3 regions from RNA transcripts. RT-PCR with HTBI primers came first, then second-round multiplex PCR. TCRdb re-called the multiplex PCR reads through MiXCR, storing one row per CDR3 protein. This sample has roughly 700,000 distinct CDR3 sequences, with roughly two fifths found just once. Sequenced input: peripheral blood. Receptor source: an adult man with Graves' ophthalmopathy.

In this sample, this clonotype turned up a few times. The chain uses TRBV19 and TRBJ1-4; D is uncertain. V was shortened by 9 bases and J by 8 bases, with 16 bases between the two germline ends. Germline CDR1 reads LNHDA; CDR2 reads SQIVND (reference sequence). The length of the CDR3 is 13 residues. The CDR3 region is CASRLRGGEKLFF. CDR3 bases: TGTGCCAGCAGACTCCGCGGTGGGGAAAAACTGTTTTTT.

In its sample, this clonotype was seen a few times. The chain joins TRBV20-1 to TRBJ2-5; D assignment may be TRBD1 or TRBD2 (5 bases each). Germline assignment: CDR1 DFQATT and CDR2 SNEGSKA (reference sequence). This CDR3 region has 16 residues. V was pared by 0 bases and J by 7 bases, with 21 bases between. As DNA, the CDR3 is TGCAGTGCTAGAGATGTGCAAGCGCCTACGAGGGGGACCCAGTACTTC. It is translated as CSARDVQAPTRGTQYF.

This rearrangement joins TRBV20-1 to TRBJ2-7, with D uncertain. V dropped 0 bases and J dropped 7 bases, with 13 bases sitting between them. From germline, CDR1 is DFQATT and CDR2 SNEGSKA (reference sequence). The CDR3 spans 13 residues. This CDR3 reads CSARDPGFQEQYF. For the CDR3, the DNA is TGCAGTGCTAGAGATCCTGGGTTTCAGGAGCAGTACTTC.

This rearrangement joins TRBV19 to TRBJ1-5; maybe TRBD1 (6 bases). The CDR3 extends over 15 amino acids. Trimming removed 5 bases at V and 2 bases at J, with 13 bases between. The germline V gene encodes CDR1 LNHDA and CDR2 SQIVND (reference sequence). CDR3 nucleotide sequence: TGTGCCAGTAGTGTTGGCAGGGGTCGCAATCAGCCCCAGCATTTT. This codes for CASSVGRGRNQPQHF. The full variable domain, with the rest looked up from reference TRBV19 and TRBJ1-5, is DGGITQSPKYLFRKEGQNVTLSCEQNLNHDAMYWYRQDPGQGLRLIYYSQIVNDFQKGDIAEGYSVSREKKESFPLTVTSAQKNPTAFYLCASSVGRGRNQPQHFGDGTRLSIL.

At least ten counts were recorded for this clonotype. The rearrangement joins TRBV10-3 to TRBJ2-5; 7 bases agree with TRBD1. Trimming at V came to 6 bases and at J to 0 bases, leaving 7 bases not matched to a gene. The length of the CDR3 is 15 residues. The germline gives CDR1 ENHRY, CDR2 SYGVKD. Here the CDR3 DNA reads TGTGCCATCAGGCCCGAACAGGGGTACCAAGAGACCCAGTACTTC. This translates into CAIRPEQGYQETQYF.

The genes are TRBV24-1 and TRBJ2-2, with D tentatively TRBD2 (5 bases). Germline CDR1 reads KGHDR; CDR2 reads SFDVKD. V was trimmed by 5 bases and J by 1 base, leaving 13 bases between them. The CDR3 has 16 residues. CDR3 coding DNA: TGTGCCACCAGTGCCGCGGACTCCCAGAACACCGGGGAGCTGTTTTTT. Translating it yields CATSAADSQNTGELFF.

The rearrangement uses TRBV15 and TRBJ1-1, with 7 bases identical to TRBD1. The CDR3 runs to 13 residues. Germline V gene sequence: CDR1 LNHNV, CDR2 YYDKDF (reference sequence). The junction had 3 bases not matched to a gene; V was cut back by 3 bases and J by 5 bases. The CDR3 loop reads CATSSRQGTEAFF. CDR3 bases: TGTGCCACCAGCAGCCGACAGGGTACTGAAGCTTTCTTT.

About this clonotype: At one boundary the junction diverges from the germline segment, which might be a read error. The chain carries TRBV19 and TRBJ1-1; perhaps TRBD1 as D (5 bases). The CDR3 runs 15 residues. Germline assignment: CDR1 LNHDA and CDR2 SQIVND (reference sequence). The CDR3 DNA reads TGTGCCAGTGGTATGGTAGGGACGGCGAACACTGAAGCTTTCTTT. Encoded protein: CASGMVGTANTEAFF.

The V gene is TRBV29-1, the J gene TRBJ1-1; 11 bases fit TRBD1. The CDR3 has 18 amino acids. Trimming removed 7 bases from V and 2 bases from J; junction bases left unmatched: 18. Germline V gene data show CDR1 as SQVTM and CDR2 as ANQGSEA. In nucleotides, the CDR3 is TGCAGCGGTGGCTCGGGACAGGGGGGAATTACTTCAAACACTGAAGCTTTCTTT. Protein: CSGGSGQGGITSNTEAFF.

Comment on this clonotype: Relative to the germline gene, one junction end is altered; a read error may explain this. The chain joins TRBV12-3 or TRBV12-4 to TRBJ2-7; TRBD1 might be the D (7 bases). This CDR3 has 12 residues. In nucleotides, the CDR3 is TGTGCCAGCCGGCAGGGGGGCGGCCAAGTCTTCTTC. Amino acids: CASRQGGGQVFF.

This clonotype was recorded a few times. The V and J genes are TRBV20-1 and TRBJ1-1; D is ambiguous. V dropped 8 bases and J dropped 1 base, with 11 bases sitting between them. Germline values: CDR1 DFQATT, CDR2 SNEGSKA (reference sequence). The CDR3 consists of 12 residues. The CDR3 is CSTLRENTEAFF. The CDR3 DNA follows: TGCAGTACTCTCCGGGAGAACACTGAAGCTTTCTTT.

J is TRBJ1-5 and V is TRBV29-1; a weak D match, TRBD1 (5 bases). Germline lookup yields CDR1 SQVTM and CDR2 ANQGSEA. Trimming left V 4 bases short and J 0 bases short, with 25 bases between. The CDR3 spans 19 residues. In DNA, the CDR3 is TGCAGCGTTGCACCGAATAGACAGACTTACGATTATAGCAATCAGCCCCAGCATTTT. Amino acid sequence: CSVAPNRQTYDYSNQPQHF.

This clonotype was counted ten times or more. The chain has TRBV7-8 and TRBJ1-1; unclear D gene. With 3 bases removed from V and 3 bases from J, the gap between germline ends came to 11 bases. CDR1 is SGHVS, CDR2 FQNEAQ, per germline. The CDR3 spans 14 residues. The CDR3 reads CASSFREADTEAFF. The CDR3 coding sequence is TGTGCCAGCAGCTTCCGGGAAGCGGACACTGAAGCTTTCTTT.

This clonotype was counted only a few times. The rearrangement links TRBV12-3 or TRBV12-4 to TRBJ2-5; a weak D match, TRBD1 (6 bases). V shed 5 bases and J shed 4 bases, with 20 bases lying between them. The CDR3 runs to 16 residues. CDR3 sequence reads: CASSPLRWGRRETQYF. CDR3 coding DNA: TGTGCCAGCAGTCCCCTGCGTTGGGGGCGCAGAGAGACCCAGTACTTC.

As concerns this clonotype: A much larger clone differs from this one at a single base, so this may be a read error. The chain combines TRBV7-9 with TRBJ2-7, with 8 bases identical to TRBD1. CDR1 is SEHNR, CDR2 FQNEAQ, per germline (reference sequence). This CDR3 is built from 14 residues. This CDR3 is CSSTSGTGSYEQYF. Here the CDR3 DNA reads TGTTCCAGCACCTCCGGGACAGGCTCCTACGAGCAGTACTTC.

The chain combines TRBV9 with TRBJ2-5; 9 bases fit TRBD2. J gave up 3 bases and V 0 bases, and 6 bases lay outside the gene matches. The CDR3 is made up of 16 amino acids. From germline, CDR1 is SGDLS and CDR2 YYNGEE. The DNA of the CDR3 is TGTGCCAGCAGCGTAGCAGCGGGGGGCCTTAAAGAGACCCAGTACTTC. Encoded protein: CASSVAAGGLKETQYF.

This clonotype was counted between two and nine times. The CDR3 region is CASSLGPLAGGLETQYF. CDR3 nucleotide sequence: TGTGCCAGCAGCTTAGGGCCACTAGCGGGGGGGCTGGAGACCCAGTACTTC. V usage is TRBV7-9 and J usage is TRBJ2-5, with 13 bases that match TRBD2. CDR3 length: 17 amino acids. V gave up 1 base and J gave up 5 bases; unmatched junction bases: 7. Germline loops: CDR1 SEHNR, CDR2 FQNEAQ (reference sequence).

Many counts were recorded for this clonotype. The chain links TRBV15 to TRBJ2-7; D is perhaps TRBD1 (6 bases). V was pared by 0 bases and J by 6 bases, with 9 bases between. Germline assignment: CDR1 LNHNV and CDR2 YYDKDF (reference sequence). This CDR3 is 13 amino acids long. CDR3: CATSRDKQGEQYF. CDR3 bases: TGTGCCACCAGCAGAGATAAACAGGGCGAGCAGTACTTC.

This clonotype showed up many times. The chain joins TRBV24-1 to TRBJ1-5; 9 positions match TRBD1. Germline CDR1 KGHDR, CDR2 SFDVKD. V trimming: 4 bases; J trimming: 3 bases; junction bases outside the gene matches: 6. CDR3 length equals 16 residues. CDR3 in amino acids: CATSDPGTGINQPQHF. CDR3 in DNA: TGTGCCACCAGTGACCCAGGGACAGGGATCAATCAGCCCCAGCATTTT.

This clonotype was counted a single time. The V and J genes are TRBV29-1 and TRBJ2-5; D unresolved. The CDR3 sequence is 10 residues long. The V gene lost 3 bases and the J gene lost 7 bases, with 6 bases spanning the gap. The germline gives CDR1 SQVTM, CDR2 ANQGSEA. The CDR3 here is CSVDRGTQYF. The CDR3 DNA follows: TGCAGCGTTGACCGAGGGACCCAGTACTTC.

This clonotype was counted only a few times. The chain couples TRBV20-1 to TRBJ2-7; 7 bases align to TRBD1. CDR3 length: 13 amino acids. Per the germline V gene, CDR1 is DFQATT and CDR2 is SNEGSKA (reference sequence). V gave up 0 bases and J gave up 3 bases; unmatched junction bases: 2. The CDR3 DNA reads TGCAGTGCTAGAGATCAGGGGGACTACGAGCAGTACTTC. Its translation: CSARDQGDYEQYF.

In its sample, this clonotype was seen a few times. V and J are TRBV7-8 and TRBJ2-7; maybe TRBD1 (7 bases). Germline loops: CDR1 SGHVS, CDR2 FQNEAQ. This CDR3 region has 14 residues. V was clipped by 6 bases and J by 4 bases, with 16 bases between them. This CDR3 reads CASSISRGAYEQYF. As DNA, the CDR3 is TGTGCCAGCAGTATCTCCAGGGGGGCTTACGAGCAGTACTTC.

The V gene is TRBV29-1, the J gene TRBJ2-5, with TRBD1 matching over 7 bases. Germline lookup yields CDR1 SQVTM and CDR2 ANQGSEA. The CDR3 covers 15 residues. Trimming cost V 6 bases and J 3 bases; bases outside gene matches: 13. CDR3 in DNA: TGCAGCGTCGGGGACAGCGGAATGGGTAAAGAGACCCAGTACTTC. This encodes CSVGDSGMGKETQYF.

The chain couples TRBV9 to TRBJ2-2; 11 nucleotides align to TRBD1. J lost 5 bases, V lost 4 bases, and 7 bases had no gene match. Germline values: CDR1 SGDLS, CDR2 YYNGEE. CDR3 length: 16 amino acids. CDR3 nucleotide sequence: TGTGCCAGCAGCCGACCGGGACAGGGGGAAACCGGGGAGCTGTTTTTT. Amino acid sequence: CASSRPGQGETGELFF.

This clonotype was counted ten times or more. The chain has TRBV24-1 and TRBJ2-6; D is uncertain. This CDR3 has 16 amino acids. Germline CDR1 is KGHDR and CDR2 is SFDVKD. The germline V and J ends were trimmed by 6 bases and 8 bases, with 19 bases remaining between them. CDR3 in DNA: TGTGCCACCAGTCCTGGACGGTCATGGGGTCCCAACGTCCTGACTTTC. Its translation is CATSPGRSWGPNVLTF.

In regard to this clonotype: The germline gene is not matched at one end of the junction; a read error may be the cause. The chain recombines TRBV10-3 with TRBJ2-7; 9 bases align to TRBD1. The CDR3 is 14 amino acids. CDR1 is ENHRY, CDR2 SYGVKD, per germline. The chain's CDR3 is CASSRDRVGYEQYF. CDR3 nucleotides: TGTGCCAGCAGTAGGGACAGGGTAGGCTACGAGCAGTACTTC.

Note on this clonotype: Being one base from a much bigger clone, this may be a read error. The rearrangement uses TRBV10-3 and TRBJ1-4; perhaps TRBD1 as D (5 bases). The CDR3 extends over 15 amino acids. Germline CDR1 ENHRY, CDR2 SYGVKD. The CDR3 spells CAISEDSATSEKLFF. The CDR3 DNA reads as TGTGCCATCAGTGAGGACAGTGCAACTAGTGAAAAACTGTTTTTT.

This chain links TRBV7-9 with TRBJ2-2; D gene uncertain. Trimming took 3 bases from V and 2 from J, leaving 16 bases between them. Germline loops: CDR1 SEHNR, CDR2 FQNEAQ (reference sequence). This CDR3 has 17 amino acids. The CDR3 nucleotides read TGTGCCAGCAGCTTGACTGTTGGATCGCTTAACACCGGGGAGCTGTTTTTT. Protein sequence: CASSLTVGSLNTGELFF.

The chain carries TRBV9 and TRBJ1-3; D is undetermined. The CDR3 contains 11 residues. From germline, CDR1 is SGDLS and CDR2 YYNGEE. V was cut by 6 bases and J by 4 bases, with 5 bases left in between. Written as DNA, the CDR3 is TGTGCCAGCATGAAGGGAAACACCATATATTTT. This gives the protein CASMKGNTIYF.

A few counts support this clonotype. The chain combines TRBV19 with TRBJ2-2; TRBD2 might be the D (5 bases). Trimming removed 6 bases at V and 6 bases at J, with 14 bases between. CDR3 length equals 14 residues. Looked up from germline, CDR1 is LNHDA and CDR2 is SQIVND (reference sequence). The CDR3 protein is CASRLGLVAGELFF. The CDR3 DNA is TGTGCCAGTAGACTAGGACTGGTCGCCGGGGAGCTGTTTTTT.

The chain is built from TRBV29-1 and TRBJ2-5; D call uncertain. This CDR3 comprises 13 residues. Germline V gene sequence: CDR1 SQVTM, CDR2 ANQGSEA. V was clipped by 3 bases and J by 0 bases, with 8 bases between them. The CDR3 DNA sequence: TGCAGCGTTGATGGCAGGTACCAAGAGACCCAGTACTTC. Translated, it gives CSVDGRYQETQYF.

The sample holds many counts of this clonotype. The rearrangement uses TRBV7-9 and TRBJ1-2; possibly TRBD1 for D (5 bases). Germline V gene lookup returns CDR1 SEHNR and CDR2 FQNEAQ (reference sequence). Trimming took off 6 bases at V and 6 bases at J, with 17 bases between the two ends. CDR3 size: 14 residues. In DNA form, the CDR3 reads TGTGCCAGCAGACTAGACGGGGGAGTGGATGGCTACACCTTC. Protein: CASRLDGGVDGYTF.